This T cell receptor (beta chain) is from a study of regulatory T cells in long-lasting Graves disease. CDR3 length equals 14 residues. Germline CDR1 and CDR2: MNHEY and SMNVEV (reference sequence). The V and J ends lost 6 bases and 8 bases, in that order; junction bases with no gene match: 8. Study-level findings and limits: Thyroid tissue went unstudied; only peripheral blood was examined. Segments TRBV28, TRBJ1-2 and TRBJ2-5 showed preferential usage in persistent disease.

Arm-PCR with iRepertoire HTBI primers amplified the CDR3 regions for these TCR beta libraries. TCRdb recomputed calls from the multiplex PCR reads with MiXCR, one row per CDR3 protein. The sample records about 340,000 distinct CDR3 sequences, 20% being singletons. This clonotype was seen at least ten times. No antigen is known for it. Noted time point: persistent/refractory GD, antithyroid drugs over 5 years with positive TRAb. The authors made the TCR library using RNA they extracted from PBMCs. Xi'an, China, was home to the endocrinology department that provided patients. The gene calls are TRBV27 and TRBJ1-4; 8 bases line up with TRBD1. The sequence came from a female donor with Graves disease. Specimen: peripheral blood mononuclear cells (PBMCs), collected when the disease was refractory, from a patient treated with antithyroid drugs. CDR3 in amino acids: CASSLGTGGEKLFF. DNA for the CDR3: TGTGCCAGCAGCTTAGGGACAGGAGGCGAAAAACTGTTTTTT.